This T cell receptor beta chain was profiled in a study of blood T cell repertoires in COVID-19. The length of the CDR3 is 13 residues. Germline V gene lookup returns CDR1 LNHDA and CDR2 SQIVND (reference sequence). The V and J ends lost 7 bases and 4 bases respectively, with 10 bases between them. This clone was seen only once. Authors' analysis steps: Quantification of nucleated cells was approximated via reference gene primer amplification. Produced via immunoSEQ multiplex PCR; TCRdb's table is partial and in-frame only. For V, J and clone size, that table is used; D and trimming come from the DNA. The sample carries about 24,000 clones, about 88% recorded once.

The sequenced sample was peripheral blood. The J gene is TRBJ1-4, the V gene TRBV19; D is perhaps TRBD1 (5 bases). The receptor was isolated from a human donor in a cohort sampled during active COVID-19. CDR3 DNA: TGTGCCAGTACATACGGGGGTAATGAAAAACTGTTTTTT. It specifies CASTYGGNEKLFF.